One TCR beta chain is described in this entry. Its antigen remains unknown. V shed 4 bases and J 5 bases; nucleotides not matched to a gene: 3. Germline loops: CDR1 MNHEY, CDR2 SVGEGT. The CDR3 extends over 14 amino acids. This specimen comes from a study of T cells after yellow fever vaccination. Study-level information: Libraries from low-cell-number fractions were prepared with the SMART-Seq v4 Ultra Low Input RNA kit.

Whole-study findings and limits: The study re-detected most primary-vaccination clones after the booster (roughly 95% CD4, just over 85% CD8). A weaker but faster secondary response was observed, peaking on day 5 versus 15.

The authors made TCR cDNA by 5'RACE template switching, adding a universal primer site and UMIs. One entry per CDR3 protein results from TCRdb running MiXCR on the 5' RACE reads. The sample holds some 350,000 distinct CDR3 sequences, roughly 8.7% seen once. This sequence originates from a young man who received the YFV17D yellow fever vaccine. The chain has TRBV6-2 or TRBV6-3 and TRBJ1-5; TRBD1 agrees at 9 bases. The sequenced sample was PBMCs, obtained on the day of the first yellow fever vaccination. The CDR3 here is CASSSGTGYQPQHF. The CDR3 nucleotides are TGTGCCAGCAGTTCCGGGACAGGGTATCAGCCCCAGCATTTT.